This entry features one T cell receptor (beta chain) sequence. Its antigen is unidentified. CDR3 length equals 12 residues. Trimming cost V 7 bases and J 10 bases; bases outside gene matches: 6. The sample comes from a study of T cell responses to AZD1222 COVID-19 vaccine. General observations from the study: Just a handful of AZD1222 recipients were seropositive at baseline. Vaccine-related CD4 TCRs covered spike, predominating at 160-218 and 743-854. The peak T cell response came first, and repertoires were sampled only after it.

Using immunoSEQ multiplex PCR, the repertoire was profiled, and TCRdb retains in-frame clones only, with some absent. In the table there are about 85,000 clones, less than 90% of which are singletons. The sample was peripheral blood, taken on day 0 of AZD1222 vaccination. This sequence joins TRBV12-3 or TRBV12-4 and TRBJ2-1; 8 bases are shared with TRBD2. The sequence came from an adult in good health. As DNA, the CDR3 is TGTGCCAGCAAGGGGACTAGTGGCGAGCAGTTCTTC. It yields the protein CASKGTSGEQFF.